The 14 T cell receptor beta chains below come from one sample, sequenced in a study of shared clonotypes between healthy human individuals. Assay: immunoSEQ multiplex PCR; the TCRdb copy retains only in-frame clones and omits some. The table has around 1.6 million clones, approximately 98% seen once. Sequenced sample: naive CD4+ T cells sorted from blood. Subset of the sample: CD45RA+ positively selected. The source of these receptors is a man in his thirties or forties in good health.

The chain uses TRBV7-2 and TRBJ2-1; 7 nucleotides line up with TRBD2. V was pared by 0 bases and J by 6 bases, with 2 bases of the junction left unmatched. The CDR3 covers 14 residues. Germline CDR1 reads SGHTA; CDR2 reads FQGNSA. As DNA, the CDR3 is TGTGCCAGCAGCTTAGCTGGACTAGTCAATGAGCAGTTCTTC. Its protein product is CASSLAGLVNEQFF.

The V call is TRBV30, the J call TRBJ1-2, with TRBD1 matching over 7 bases. There are 12 residues in the CDR3. Looked up from germline, CDR1 is GTSNPN and CDR2 is SVGIG (reference sequence). The trim removed 8 bases at V and 2 bases at J, leaving 5 bases unmatched. CDR3 in amino acids: CASDRANYGYTF. In DNA form, the CDR3 reads TGTGCCAGTGACAGGGCAAACTATGGCTACACCTTC.

The V gene is TRBV7-9, the J gene TRBJ1-4; D remains unclear. The V gene's germline CDR1 is SEHNR and CDR2 FQNEAQ (reference sequence). Between the trimmed V and J ends, which lost 3 bases and 4 bases, there was a span of 18 bases. The CDR3 sequence is 17 residues long. The DNA for the CDR3 is TGTGCCAGCAGCTTCGGCGTCACACGCCACCTTAATGAAAAACTGTTTTTT. It encodes CASSFGVTRHLNEKLFF.

V gene TRBV9 combines with J gene TRBJ2-7, with TRBD1 identical over 9 bases. Germline values: CDR1 SGDLS, CDR2 YYNGEE. The V and J ends lost 2 bases and 7 bases, in that order; junction bases with no gene match: 13. The CDR3 is 16 amino acids. In DNA, the CDR3 is TGTGCCAGCAGCGTGGGCCCACAGGGGGCACCGGAAGAGCAGTACTTC. Its translation: CASSVGPQGAPEEQYF.

The CDR3 DNA reads as TGTGCCAGCTCAGACCGACGGATCCAAGAGACCCAGTACTTC. Protein product: CASSDRRIQETQYF. The chain recombines TRBV18 with TRBJ2-5, with D hard to call. V was clipped by 5 bases and J by 1 base, with 11 bases between them. CDR3 length equals 14 residues. Germline V gene lookup returns CDR1 KGHSH and CDR2 LQKENI.

The rearrangement joins TRBV2 to TRBJ1-4, with D unclear. CDR1 and CDR2 (germline): SNHLY, FYNNEI. The germline V and J ends were trimmed by 1 base and 6 bases, with 15 bases remaining between them. There are 16 residues in the CDR3. The CDR3: CASSEVGPRPHEKLFF. As DNA, the CDR3 is TGTGCCAGCAGTGAAGTAGGCCCTCGGCCCCATGAAAAACTGTTTTTT.

The chain uses TRBV5-4 and TRBJ2-1, with D perhaps matching TRBD2 (6 bases). In germline, CDR1 is SGHNT, CDR2 YYREEE (reference sequence). The CDR3 runs 15 residues. The germline V and J ends were trimmed by 4 bases and 0 bases, with 11 bases remaining between them. The CDR3 sequence: CASSPPGVSYNEQFF. Written as DNA, the CDR3 is TGTGCCAGCAGCCCGCCGGGAGTCTCCTACAATGAGCAGTTCTTC.

This chain connects TRBV11-2 to TRBJ1-1; D unresolved. CDR3 length: 13 residues. Germline V gene lookup returns CDR1 SGHAT and CDR2 FQNNGV. Trimming pared 0 bases from V and 5 bases from J, leaving 7 bases between. Written as DNA, the CDR3 is TGTGCCAGCAGCTTAGATCCCCAGACTGAAGCTTTCTTT. Residues: CASSLDPQTEAFF. Full variable domain (rest looked up from reference TRBV11-2 and TRBJ1-1): EAGVAQSPRYKIIEKRQSVAFWCNPISGHATLYWYQQILGQGPKLLIQFQNNGVVDDSQLPKDRFSAERLKGVDSTLKIQPAKLEDSAVYLCASSLDPQTEAFFGQGTRLTVV.

V is TRBV28 and J is TRBJ2-1; D unresolved. V dropped 8 bases and J dropped 4 bases, with 9 bases sitting between them. The V gene's germline CDR1 is MDHEN and CDR2 SYDVKM. CDR3 length: 12 amino acids. The CDR3 sequence: CASRQEYNEQFF. CDR3 bases: TGTGCCAGCCGTCAGGAGTACAATGAGCAGTTCTTC.

The V call is TRBV6-1, the J call TRBJ2-5; D ambiguous. The germline V and J ends were trimmed by 6 bases and 2 bases, with 10 bases remaining between them. The germline gives CDR1 MNHNS, CDR2 SASEGT. The length of the CDR3 is 13 residues. In DNA, the CDR3 is TGTGCCAGCAGACAGCAGGCACAAGAGACCCAGTACTTC. Encoded protein: CASRQQAQETQYF.

Details on this clone: Additional DNA sequences in this sample encode the identical CDR3. V is TRBV7-2 and J is TRBJ1-1, with a possible D match to TRBD1 (5 bases). This CDR3 spans 13 amino acids. V lost 5 bases, J lost 1 base, and 8 bases lay in between. CDR1 SGHTA and CDR2 FQGNSA come from the germline V gene. The CDR3 DNA reads TGTGCCAGCAGCACAGACAGGAACACTGAAGCTTTCTTT. This gives the protein CASSTDRNTEAFF.

The V and J genes are TRBV5-1 and TRBJ2-5, with 7 positions matching TRBD2. Germline V gene data show CDR1 as SGHRS and CDR2 as YFSETQ. V dropped 7 bases and J dropped 1; count of bases not matched to a gene: 4. The CDR3 has 13 residues. For the CDR3, the DNA is TGCGCCAGCCATCCTAGCGGCCAAGAGACCCAGTACTTC. It translates to CASHPSGQETQYF.

This clone was observed a single time. This chain joins TRBV11-2 and TRBJ2-6; 7 positions match TRBD1. Germline CDR1 and CDR2: SGHAT and FQNNGV. The CDR3 runs to 18 residues. The V and J ends lost 4 bases and 1 base, in that order; junction bases with no gene match: 10. The CDR3 DNA reads TGTGCCAGCAGCTCCCCCTTTAACAGGGGTTCTGGGGCCAACGTCCTGACTTTC. It is translated as CASSSPFNRGSGANVLTF.

The V gene is TRBV7-9, the J gene TRBJ1-5; D gene ambiguous. This CDR3 has 13 amino acids. V gave up 3 bases and J gave up 6 bases, with 9 bases separating them. Germline V gene lookup returns CDR1 SEHNR and CDR2 FQNEAQ (reference sequence). Written as DNA, the CDR3 is TGTGCCAGCAGCTTTTCCACCACTCAGCCCCAGCATTTT. Its protein is CASSFSTTQPQHF.